The 7 T cell receptor beta chains reported below all come from one sample, sequenced in a study of blood T cells in healthy people across ages. Alongside a J-beta primer mix, a sample-barcoded 5' primer served in a second PCR lasting about 7 to 12 cycles. MiXCR, run by TCRdb on the 5' RACE reads, gives a single entry per CDR3 protein. The sample has some 800,000 distinct CDR3 sequences, more than 20% seen once. The same data also went into a second study, on T cells of mothers and their children.

Sequencing used blood. These receptors were taken from a boy aged 10-17 years in good health.

V gene TRBV6-5 combines with J gene TRBJ2-2; a weak D match, TRBD1 (6 bases). The V gene's germline CDR1 is MNHEY and CDR2 SVGAGI. This CDR3 region has 15 residues. V was shortened by 6 bases and J by 3 bases, with 14 bases between the two germline ends. CDR3 nucleotides: TGTGCCAGCAGCGCGGACAGCCCTTACACCGGGGAGCTGTTTTTT. This codes for CASSADSPYTGELFF.

The V and J genes are TRBV3-1 and TRBJ2-5; TRBD2 aligns across 8 bases. The J call is uncertain, as TRBJ2-1 better fits the DNA end. CDR3 length: 18 amino acids. CDR1 LGHDT and CDR2 YNNKEL come from the germline V gene (reference sequence). CDR3 region: CASSQDLITSGYNNEQFF. CDR3 DNA sequence: TGTGCCAGCAGCCAAGATCTTATTACTAGCGGTTATAACAATGAGCAGTTCTTC.

A few counts support this clonotype. The V call is TRBV5-6, the J call TRBJ2-1, with D maybe TRBD1 (6 bases). The V end was cut by 4 bases, the J end by 4 bases, with 15 bases between. Germline V gives CDR1 SGHDT, CDR2 YYEEEE. The CDR3 has 15 residues. CDR3: CASSRTVRGYNEQFF. The CDR3 DNA is TGTGCCAGCAGCAGGACAGTTCGTGGGTACAATGAGCAGTTCTTC.

This clonotype was detected only a few times. This chain's CDR3 is CASSLRQLAKNIQYF. Here the CDR3 DNA reads TGTGCCAGCAGCTTGCGACAGCTAGCCAAAAACATTCAGTACTTC. The chain combines TRBV5-6 with TRBJ2-4; tentative D call: TRBD1 (5 bases). The CDR3 consists of 15 residues. CDR1 and CDR2 from the germline V gene are SGHDT and YYEEEE. V lost 1 base, J lost 0 bases, and 8 bases lay in between.

This clonotype was recorded a few times. V usage is TRBV18 and J usage is TRBJ2-3; 7 nucleotides agree with TRBD1. Germline lookup yields CDR1 KGHSH and CDR2 LQKENI. The junction had 0 bases not matched to a gene; V was cut back by 5 bases and J by 1 base. The CDR3 is made up of 13 amino acids. The CDR3: CASSGQGTDTQYF. CDR3 nucleotides: TGTGCCAGCTCAGGACAGGGCACAGATACGCAGTATTTT. Together with reference TRBV18 and TRBJ2-3, the CDR3 gives the full variable domain: NAGVMQNPRHLVRRRGQEARLRCSPMKGHSHVYWYRQLPEEGLKFMVYLQKENIIDESGMPKERFSAEFPKEGPSILRIQQVVRGDSAAYFCASSGQGTDTQYFGPGTRLTVL.

The rearrangement uses TRBV25-1 and TRBJ1-5; tentatively, D is TRBD1 (6 bases). CDR3 length equals 17 residues. Germline CDR1 reads MGHDK; CDR2 reads SYGVNS. V lost 0 bases and J lost 3, with 15 bases in between. The CDR3 loop reads CASSEYDTLGHNQPQHF. CDR3 DNA sequence: TGTGCCAGCAGTGAATACGACACCTTGGGACACAATCAGCCCCAGCATTTT.

This clonotype showed up just a few times. The chain recombines TRBV7-2 with TRBJ2-5, with 8 positions matching TRBD1. From germline, CDR1 is SGHTA and CDR2 FQGNSA. This CDR3 has 15 amino acids. V lost 6 bases and J lost 4; bases outside the gene matches: 10. CDR3 region: CASSRPGTGTETQYF. DNA for the CDR3: TGTGCCAGCAGTCGTCCCGGGACAGGTACAGAGACCCAGTACTTC. Supplemented by reference TRBV7-2 and TRBJ2-5, the full variable domain reads GAGVSQSPSNKVTEKGKDVELRCDPISGHTALYWYRQSLGQGLEFLIYFQGNSAPDKSGLPSDRFSAERTGGSVSTLTIQRTQQEDSAVYLCASSRPGTGTETQYFGPGTRLLVL.